These T cell receptor beta chains were read from a single sample in a study of PD-L1 blockade in urothelial cancer. Repertoires were generated with immunoSEQ multiplex PCR, while TCRdb's copy carries only in-frame clones and drops some. The sample includes tens of thousands of clones, approximately 87% of them seen just once. Sequencing used PBMCs, obtained around atezolizumab (anti-PD-L1) treatment. Every receptor here comes from a man in his forties or fifties with urothelial cancer. Both conserved end residues are part of each CDR3. The D gene is left open where the match is weak.

TRBD1 | TRBJ2-3 | TRBV6-4 | CASSGAGTGTDTQYF | TGTGCCAGCAGTGGGGCCGGGACAGGGACAGATACGCAGTATTTT
- | TRBJ2-5 | TRBV4-1 | CASSQAGTPGVTQYF | TGCGCCAGCAGCCAAGCCGGGACACCCGGGGTGACCCAGTACTTC
TRBD2 | TRBJ2-7 | TRBV19 | CASSQPGTSSYEQYF | TGTGCCAGTAGTCAACCCGGGACTAGCTCCTACGAGCAGTACTTC
TRBD2 | TRBJ2-1 | TRBV6-4 | CASSGSRGGYNEQFF | TGTGCCAGCAGTGGCTCGCGGGGGGGCTACAATGAGCAGTTCTTC
TRBD2 | TRBJ2-1 | TRBV27 | CASSLASGSGEFF | TGTGCCAGCAGTTTGGCTAGCGGGAGTGGAGAGTTCTTC
TRBD1 | TRBJ2-7 | TRBV7-2 | CASSPGQGFGYEQYF | TGTGCCAGCAGCCCAGGACAGGGCTTTGGCTACGAGCAGTACTTC
- | TRBJ1-4 | TRBV28 | CASSLRWATNEKLFF | TGTGCCAGCAGTTTGAGGTGGGCAACTAATGAAAAACTGTTTTTT
- | TRBJ1-1 | TRBV9 | CASSVDGGNTEAFF | TGTGCCAGCAGCGTAGACGGAGGGAACACTGAAGCTTTCTTT
TRBD1 | TRBJ1-2 | TRBV7-9 | CASRKPKTGGDYGYTF | TGTGCCAGCAGAAAACCAAAGACAGGGGGCGACTATGGCTACACCTTC
- | TRBJ2-5 | TRBV18 | CASSRTAQALQETQYF | TGTGCCAGCTCACGAACGGCACAGGCCCTCCAAGAGACCCAGTACTTC
- | TRBJ2-3 | TRBV2 | CASKRTEGGLFTDTQYF | TGTGCCAGCAAGAGGACTGAGGGGGGGCTGTTCACAGATACGCAGTATTTT
- | TRBJ2-6 | TRBV5-1 | CASSSRGAGANVLTF | TGCGCCAGCAGCTCAAGGGGCGCTGGGGCCAACGTCCTGACTTTC
TRBD1 | TRBJ1-4 | TRBV7-8 | CASRRDRGLGKLFF | TGTGCCAGCAGACGGGACAGGGGGCTGGGAAAACTGTTTTTT
TRBD2 | TRBJ2-1 | TRBV27 | CASREGPYNEQFF | TGTGCCAGCCGGGAGGGCCCCTACAATGAGCAGTTCTTC